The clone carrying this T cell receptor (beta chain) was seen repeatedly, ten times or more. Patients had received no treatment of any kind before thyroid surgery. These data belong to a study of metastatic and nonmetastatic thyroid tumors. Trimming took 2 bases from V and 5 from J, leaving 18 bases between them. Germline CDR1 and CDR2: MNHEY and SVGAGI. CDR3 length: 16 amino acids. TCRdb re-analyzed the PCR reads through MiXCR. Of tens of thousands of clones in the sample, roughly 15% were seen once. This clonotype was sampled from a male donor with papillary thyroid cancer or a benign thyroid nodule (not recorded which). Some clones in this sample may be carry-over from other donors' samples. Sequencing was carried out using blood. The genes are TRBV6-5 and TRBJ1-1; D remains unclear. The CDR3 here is CASSYSVLLVSTEAFF. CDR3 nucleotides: TGTGCCAGCAGTTACAGCGTGCTTTTGGTTTCGACTGAAGCTTTCTTT.